The following is a T cell receptor (beta chain) sequence with its context. The antigen is unknown. The data belong to a study of T-cell memory formation after mild COVID-19. Study summary: TCR clusters showed largely donor specificity.

General study results and limits: There was a balanced CD4/CD8 profile in clones contracting day 15 to 85, and later expanders leaned CD4+.

From the 5' RACE reads, TCRdb called clonotypes with MiXCR, one entry per CDR3 protein. The repertoire holds around 320,000 distinct CDR3 sequences, with about 13% as singletons. The receptor was derived from a man between 18 and 35 years old who had mild COVID-19 (a few samples of this study predate the infection). Cell type and time point are not known. Sequenced sample: PBMCs or a T cell subset sorted from them (not recorded which).

The DNA of the CDR3 is TGTGCCAGTAGTATGTCCCTCTACAATGAGCAGTTCTTC. Its translation: CASSMSLYNEQFF. The chain carries TRBV19 and TRBJ2-1; D unresolved. Germline CDR1 is LNHDA and CDR2 is SQIVND (reference sequence). This CDR3 contains 13 residues. V was shortened by 3 bases and J by 3 bases, with 6 bases between the two germline ends.